This T cell receptor (beta chain) originates from a study of CD8 T cells in ankylosing spondylitis. Study-wide findings and caveats: Within ankylosing spondylitis blood, a TCR beta motif made up of several highly homologous variants appeared to be characteristic.

Regarding this clonotype: Its antigen remains unknown.

V gave up 5 bases and J gave up 1 base, with 9 bases separating them. The CDR3 is made up of 14 amino acids. CDR1 is MDHEN and CDR2 is SYDVKM in the germline V gene. MiXCR was run by TCRdb on the 5' RACE reads, yielding one entry per CDR3 protein. The repertoire holds approximately 520,000 distinct CDR3 sequences, under 5.5% seen once, with around 3.5% in the top ten. This sequence joins TRBV28 and TRBJ2-4; D uncertain. The TCR sequence derives from a male donor with ankylosing spondylitis. Sequenced sample: blood, either unsorted or a sorted T cell fraction (not recorded which). The CDR3 region has the DNA TGTGCCAGCAGTCCCTGGTCGGCCAAAAACATTCAGTACTTC. It specifies CASSPWSAKNIQYF.